Following are 3 T cell receptor beta chains from one sample sequenced in a study of T cell changes during pregnancy in multiple sclerosis (dated by TCRdb to about 2019). Library preparation used the immunoSEQ multiplex PCR assay. TCRdb's version of the immuneACCESS table is confined to in-frame rearrangements and falls short of the full clone set. An unresolved V gene accounts for under half of the shortfall where checked; the remainder is of unknown origin. The sample table contains 45,000 to 60,000 clones; only one count was recorded for 70% to 90% of them. About 2% of the sample comes from the top ten. Here the sequenced sample was peripheral blood, taken in the first trimester of pregnancy. These receptors came from a female donor with multiple sclerosis, enrolled in a pregnancy study.

The rearrangement uses TRBV4-1 and TRBJ1-2, with D tentatively TRBD1 (5 bases). Germline V lookup: CDR1 MGHRA, CDR2 YSYEKL. The CDR3 covers 16 residues. The ends were cut back, 5 bases at V and 7 bases at J, with 23 bases in the middle. The CDR3 region is CASSSPERGTSGGYTF. DNA of the CDR3: TGCGCCAGCAGCTCCCCAGAACGGGGCACTAGCGGTGGCTACACCTTC.

V and J are TRBV5-1 and TRBJ2-1; a possible D gene is TRBD1 (6 bases). The CDR3 has 15 amino acids. Germline V CDR1 and CDR2: SGHRS, YFSETQ. V shed 2 bases and J shed 5 bases, with 14 bases lying between them. The CDR3, as DNA: TGCGCCAGCAGCTTTGGGGGCAGGGGAAACAATGAGCAGTTCTTC. Translating gives CASSFGGRGNNEQFF.

This clone showed up just a few times. The chain carries TRBV19 and TRBJ1-2; D gene uncertain. CDR3 length: 14 amino acids. CDR1 and CDR2 from the germline V gene are LNHDA and SQIVND (reference sequence). Trimming removed 7 bases from V and 1 base from J, with 13 bases in between. This chain's CDR3 is CASTLGGFNYGYTF. The DNA for the CDR3 is TGTGCCAGTACTCTAGGAGGTTTTAACTATGGCTACACCTTC. The full variable domain, completed using reference TRBV19 and TRBJ1-2, is DGGITQSPKYLFRKEGQNVTLSCEQNLNHDAMYWYRQDPGQGLRLIYYSQIVNDFQKGDIAEGYSVSREKKESFPLTVTSAQKNPTAFYLCASTLGGFNYGYTFGSGTRLTVV.